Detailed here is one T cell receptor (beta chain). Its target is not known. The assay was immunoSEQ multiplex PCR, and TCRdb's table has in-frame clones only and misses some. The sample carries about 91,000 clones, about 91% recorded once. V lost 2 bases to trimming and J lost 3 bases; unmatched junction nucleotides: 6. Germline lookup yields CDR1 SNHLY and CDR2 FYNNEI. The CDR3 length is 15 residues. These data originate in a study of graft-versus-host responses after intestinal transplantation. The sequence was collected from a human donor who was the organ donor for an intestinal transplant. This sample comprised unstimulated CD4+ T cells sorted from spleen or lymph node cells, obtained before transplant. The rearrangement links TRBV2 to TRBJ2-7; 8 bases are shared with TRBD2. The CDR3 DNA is TGTGCCAGCAGTGAATCTTCGGGACTAGTCTACGAGCAGTACTTC. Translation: CASSESSGLVYEQYF.